This TCR beta chain was found in a study of cytomegalovirus exposure and HLA in healthy donors listed by TCRdb under 2017. At the level of the whole study: An earlier analysis of a few hundred of the donors reported approximately 280 Gb of sequence data and 117 million unique TCR beta sequences obtained from 180 million or so T cells. HLA typing covered class I and class II loci at four-digit resolution. Approximately 310 gigabases of sequencing data and around 90 million unique TCR sequences made up an early release that covered several hundred HLA-typed donors. Typing coverage varied by locus: roughly 629-630 donors for A, B, C, DRB1 and DQB1; approximately 500 for DQA1; over 600 for DPA1; fewer than 480 for DPB1. Of the 300 to 500 genotyped donors, less than 85% were placed in the genetic ancestry cluster associated with self-reported Caucasian donors. Genome-wide SNP genotypes for about 65% of the roughly 670 donors were used in a later genetic analysis, which treated that subset as a discovery cohort. All discovery cohort repertoires had been generated on a single sequencing platform. Because of strong linkage in the cohort, roughly five DR-DQ haplotypes were treated as single units for association and clustering. A later analysis re-examined previously published TCR beta repertoires from over 500 donors and added high-resolution HLA genotyping to investigate patterns of TCR occurrence. Donor age, sex, ethnicity and CMV serostatus were compiled alongside the repertoire data. An earlier analysis of 587 of the donors applied high-throughput TCR beta sequencing to assess whether each TCR beta V gene segment acted as functional or pseudogenic. The study aimed to test whether cataloging public T cell receptors could reveal signatures of past pathogen exposure. Rather than drawing on any new phenotypic data, the later analysis identified candidate immune exposures from TCR beta sequences and the way those sequences occurred across donors. Besides the first cohort of roughly 660 subjects, a separate validation cohort made up of roughly 120 different subjects was used. Among 398 genotyped donors of the cohort, an average of approximately 230,000 unique TCR beta nucleotide sequences were sequenced per donor, roughly 18% of them non-productive. Using immunosequencing, the study profiled T cell repertoires from about 610 subjects and related those repertoires to cytomegalovirus serostatus. To predict cytomegalovirus infection status, the study combined high-throughput TCR immunosequencing, statistical association of individual TCRs with disease status, and machine learning. Beyond this particular receptor, the publication reports: The cohort was sequenced for TCR beta chains only, and without alpha or paired-chain data the features that could be detected were limited. Strong co-occurrence of HLA alleles, especially DR and DQ, made assigning TCR associations to individual alleles difficult. According to a later analysis, TCR association rates differed among HLA loci, with DRB1 alleles showing the most associated TCRs and HLA-C alleles showing the fewest. Sequencing depth was assumed to be roughly uniform across donors in the presence/absence analyses, though that assumption may not hold. A later analysis found that HLA-associated TCR beta chains were more clonally expanded and had lower generation probabilities than equally common non-associated chains. For the cohort, immune exposure information was limited to CMV serostatus. A further reported finding was that TCR beta sequences accurately predicted the HLA-A and HLA-B alleles for most subjects in the first cohort. The 87-base-pair reads could not distinguish some IMGT-functional V segments, including TRBV6-2 and TRBV6-3, so those segments were excluded. In a later genetic analysis, fewer N-insertions in productive TCRs were reported among donors in an Asian-associated ancestry cluster than the approximately 670-donor mean. In vitro tests confirmed that a few of the cytomegalovirus-associated TCR beta chains recognize cytomegalovirus antigens. A total of roughly 160 TCR beta chains were listed by the study as associated with cytomegalovirus. The sequencing pipeline was judged likely to have produced a cluster of highly shared sequence variants as a technical artifact. Most CMV-associated TCR beta chains appeared to be HLA-restricted in a later analysis, and the HLA associations seemed to be driven largely by CMV exposure. About 15 rarely observed V segments, including chromosome 9 orphons, were excluded from the earlier analysis of about 600 of the donors because counts were too low. At a false discovery rate of 0.05, a later analysis linked 16,000 or so TCR beta sequences to specific HLA alleles. In a later analysis, several top co-occurrence clusters were reported to appear linked to parvovirus B19, influenza, CMV and Epstein-Barr virus. Because HLA typing was missing for some donors at each locus, association tests included only the typed subset. An earlier analysis of several hundred of the donors showed that most TCR beta V segments appeared in productive rearrangements either about 87% or about 30% of the time, which broadly matched IMGT annotations. Across donors, most TCR sequences were observed very rarely, whereas some public TCRs were present in many individuals. The classifier was reported to diagnose cytomegalovirus status with high specificity and sensitivity in both the original and validation cohorts. According to the authors, the approach could potentially be generalized to other disease states and immunological phenotypes. An association between a missense DCLRE1C variant and V-gene and J-gene trimming of TCR beta chains was found in a later genetic analysis and replicated in an independent cohort. Linkage disequilibrium might explain the correlated functional status among segregating V segments, but an unknown experimental factor could not be excluded.

In total, approximately 690 healthy bone marrow donors made up the cohort. Cohort members were all nominally healthy when sampled, although unrecorded immune exposures were likely present. The donor tested CMV seropositive, placing the donor among the roughly 300 seropositive members of the cohort. Each donor provided a peripheral blood sample, and peripheral blood mononuclear cells were used for TCR beta sequencing. Genomic DNA was extracted from the blood cell samples with the Qiagen DNeasy Blood Extraction Kit. Library generation was performed with the immunoSEQ multiplex PCR assay. For the multiplex PCR, a mixture combining 60 forward primers for TCR Vbeta segments and 13 reverse primers for TCR Jbeta segments was used. The CDR3 region of rearranged TCR beta genes was amplified from genomic DNA with a multiplex PCR assay. The Illumina HiSeq System was used to sequence the amplified TCR beta libraries as 87-base-pair reads. The paper's data handling went like this. A later analysis tallied 75 million to 95 million unique TCR beta chains across the 666 repertoires, and 10 million to 11 million of those chains were shared by two or more donors. Raw reads were error-corrected and collapsed into unique sequences by a nearest-neighbor algorithm in which closely related sequences were merged to remove PCR and sequencing errors. CDR3 sequences were aligned to IMGT reference sequences to assign V, D and J gene segments. For a sequence to be retained, a match of at least six nucleotides was required to both a V gene segment and a J gene segment. Rearrangements were classified as productive when the CDR3 lacked stop codons and remained in frame with V and J, and all other rearrangements were classified as non-productive. Following IMGT convention, CDR3 was defined as the stretch from the second conserved V-encoded cysteine up to the conserved J-encoded phenylalanine. The earlier analysis of about 570 of the donors excluded any sequence lacking an unambiguous match to a single V gene segment. An earlier analysis of several hundred of the donors called V segments functional above 56.7% productive rearrangements and segregating when the between-donor standard deviation exceeded 5%. A statistical classification framework was developed to diagnose cytomegalovirus status using the catalog of TCR beta chain sequences. A later analysis assigned V and J genes by comparing TCR nucleotide sequences with IMGT/GENE-DB human TR gene sequences. The TCRdist pipeline was used in a later analysis to assign CDR3 sequences and most-parsimonious VDJ recombination scenarios. In a later analysis, every TCR beta chain was defined by the combination of its CDR3 amino acid sequence and its V-gene family, and reads without a unique V-gene family were dropped. A later analysis removed 600 or so highly shared, low-generation-probability nucleotide sequences to deal with suspected cross-contamination and a sequencing artifact. A later analysis calculated a clonal expansion index for each public chain from normalized within-repertoire ranks of inferred template counts. In a later analysis, generation probabilities were computed with a VDJ recombination model fitted to out-of-frame rearrangements, and the resulting probabilities were checked against IGoR. In a later analysis, hypergeometric tests were used to score TCR-TCR, TCR-HLA and TCR-CMV co-occurrence, with a repertoire-size bias correction applied to TCR pairs. To estimate false discovery rates, a later analysis permuted the HLA or CMV assignments 20 times. In a later analysis, co-occurring TCRs were grouped using DBSCAN, with TCRdist sequence similarity added in when clustering inside HLA-allele-positive subsets. Repertoires with fewer than 30,000 or more than 120,000 public chains were left out of co-occurrence clustering, as were about five repertoires with anomalous nucleotide sharing. In TCRdb, the immuneACCESS table is reduced to in-frame sequences with V and J assigned. These tables do not hold every clone; where another copy was compared, an unresolved V gene accounts for under half, and the others remain unexplained. That table furnishes V, J and clone size, whereas the DNA furnished D and trimming. In all, the sample holds approximately 160,000 clones, and approximately 80% of those were seen once. 2.5% to 3.5% of the sample belongs to the ten largest clones.

The CDR3 contains 13 residues, cysteine and phenylalanine counted. Of all the DNA, just the CDR3 is kept, 39 bases in frame from base 1. V loses 4 bases of germline sequence and J loses 4 bases, and the interval between the two ends is 10 bases. From a lookup of the germline V gene (reference sequence), CDR1 and CDR2 are LNHDA and SQIVND. Comments on this clone: The clone's antigen remains unknown. The input lacks base qualities; no much larger clone sits a single base away.

The receptor was isolated from a woman between 45 and 60 years old in good health and CMV-seropositive. What was sequenced was PBMCs. The chain links TRBV19 with TRBJ1-1; no D gene call is confident. The nucleotides are TGTGCCAGTAGTACCCCCCGGTCCACTGAAGCTTTCTTT. Translated, it gives CASSTPRSTEAFF.